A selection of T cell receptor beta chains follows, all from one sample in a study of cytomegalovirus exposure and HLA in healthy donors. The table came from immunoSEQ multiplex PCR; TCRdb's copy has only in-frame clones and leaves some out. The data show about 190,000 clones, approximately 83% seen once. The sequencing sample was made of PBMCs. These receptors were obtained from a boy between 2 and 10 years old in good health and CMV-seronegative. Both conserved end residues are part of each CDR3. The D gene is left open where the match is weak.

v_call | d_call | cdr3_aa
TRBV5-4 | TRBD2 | CASSNPGLVTSEQFF
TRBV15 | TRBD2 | CATSRGGGGETQYF
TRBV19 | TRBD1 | CASSILEGGGYTF
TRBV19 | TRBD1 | CASSRTPGQTNQPQHF
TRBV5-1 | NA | CASSRGQFNEQFF
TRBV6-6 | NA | CASSYSYSHNQPQHF
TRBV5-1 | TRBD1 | CASSPRTGGGNTIYF
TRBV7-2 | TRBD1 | CASSLGGTGNGYTF
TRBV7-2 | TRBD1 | CASSGRTGNGETQYF
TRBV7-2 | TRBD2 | CASTGTSDSYEQYF
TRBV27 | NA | CASSLTTGKNTEAFF
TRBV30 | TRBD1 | CAWSVRQGDGYTF
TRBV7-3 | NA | CASSRVATSTDTQYF
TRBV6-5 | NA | CASSRTATNTEAFF
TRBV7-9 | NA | CASSLRQGRRNTIYF